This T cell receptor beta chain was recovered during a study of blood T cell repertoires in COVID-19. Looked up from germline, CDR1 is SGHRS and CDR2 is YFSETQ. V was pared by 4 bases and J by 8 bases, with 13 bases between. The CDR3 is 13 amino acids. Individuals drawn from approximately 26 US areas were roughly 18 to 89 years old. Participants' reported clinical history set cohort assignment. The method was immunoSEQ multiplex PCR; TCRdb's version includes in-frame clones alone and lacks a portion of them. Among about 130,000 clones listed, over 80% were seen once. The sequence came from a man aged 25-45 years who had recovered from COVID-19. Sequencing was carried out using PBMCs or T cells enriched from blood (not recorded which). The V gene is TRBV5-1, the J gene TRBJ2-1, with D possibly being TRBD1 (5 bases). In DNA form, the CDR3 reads TGCGCCAGCAGCCACCCTCCAGGGTATGAGCAGTTCTTC. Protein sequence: CASSHPPGYEQFF.